This TCR beta chain was obtained from a study of blood T cell repertoires in COVID-19. V was clipped by 2 bases and J by 6 bases, with 17 bases between them. CDR3 length equals 16 residues. In germline, CDR1 is MNHEY, CDR2 SMNVEV (reference sequence). Among Cohort 3 donors, those recovered had two negative PCRs, clearance, or symptom resolution. This table comes from immunoSEQ multiplex PCR, and its TCRdb copy is limited to in-frame clones, with some not included. Of a few hundred thousand clones listed, approximately 90% were seen once; the top ten hold about 5.5%. The chain uses TRBV27 and TRBJ1-5; possibly TRBD1 for D (5 bases). The sequenced sample was PBMCs or T cells enriched from blood (not recorded which). The clonotype was recovered from a woman aged 40-49 years who had recovered from COVID-19. As DNA, the CDR3 is TGTGCCAGCAGTTTAACCCCGATCGGGGGAGGTCAGCCCCAGCATTTT. Translation: CASSLTPIGGGQPQHF.